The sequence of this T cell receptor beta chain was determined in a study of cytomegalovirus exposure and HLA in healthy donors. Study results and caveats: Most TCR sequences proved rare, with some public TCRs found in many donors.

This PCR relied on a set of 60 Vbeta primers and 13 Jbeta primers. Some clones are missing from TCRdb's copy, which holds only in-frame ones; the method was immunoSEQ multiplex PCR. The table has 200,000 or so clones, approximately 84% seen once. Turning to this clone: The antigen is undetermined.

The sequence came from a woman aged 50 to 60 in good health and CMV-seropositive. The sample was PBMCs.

In DNA form, the CDR3 reads TGTGCCAGCAGGAAGTTACAGGGGGATAACGGGGAGCTGTTTTTT. Protein sequence: CASRKLQGDNGELFF. V is TRBV5-4 and J is TRBJ2-2; 8 nucleotides line up with TRBD1. J was trimmed by 7 bases and V by 5 bases; bases with no gene match: 10. The CDR3 extends over 15 amino acids. The germline CDR1 and CDR2 sequences are SGHNT and YYREEE (reference sequence).